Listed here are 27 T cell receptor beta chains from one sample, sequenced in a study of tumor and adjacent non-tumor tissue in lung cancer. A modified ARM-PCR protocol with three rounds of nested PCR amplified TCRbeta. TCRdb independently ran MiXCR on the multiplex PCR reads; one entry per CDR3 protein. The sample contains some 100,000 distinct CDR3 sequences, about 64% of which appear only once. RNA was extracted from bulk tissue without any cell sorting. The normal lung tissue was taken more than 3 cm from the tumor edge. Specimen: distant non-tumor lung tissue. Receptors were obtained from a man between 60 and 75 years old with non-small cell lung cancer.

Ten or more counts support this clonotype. The CDR3 protein is CSATSPGNTGELFF. CDR3 sequence (DNA): TGCAGCGCAACTTCCCCCGGCAACACCGGGGAGCTGTTTTTT. This rearrangement joins TRBV29-1 to TRBJ2-2; no definite D call. The CDR3 is 14 amino acids. V gave up 7 bases and J gave up 2 bases, with 14 bases separating them. Looked up from germline, CDR1 is SQVTM and CDR2 is ANQGSEA.

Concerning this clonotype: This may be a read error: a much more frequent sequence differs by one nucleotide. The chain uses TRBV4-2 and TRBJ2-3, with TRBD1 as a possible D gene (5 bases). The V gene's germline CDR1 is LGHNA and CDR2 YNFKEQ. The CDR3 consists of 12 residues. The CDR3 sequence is CASNQGQATQYF. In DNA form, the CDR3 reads TGTGCCAGCAACCAAGGACAAGCTACGCAGTATTTT.

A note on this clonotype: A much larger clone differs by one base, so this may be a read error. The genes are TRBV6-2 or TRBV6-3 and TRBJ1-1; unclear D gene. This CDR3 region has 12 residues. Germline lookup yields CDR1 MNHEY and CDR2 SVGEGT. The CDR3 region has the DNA TGTGTCAGTACAGAATCGAACACTGAAGCTTTCTTT. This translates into CVSTESNTEAFF.

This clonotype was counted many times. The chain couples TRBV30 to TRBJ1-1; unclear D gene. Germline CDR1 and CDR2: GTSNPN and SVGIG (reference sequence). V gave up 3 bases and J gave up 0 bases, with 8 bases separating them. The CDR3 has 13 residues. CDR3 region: CAWRAGMNTEAFF. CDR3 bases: TGTGCCTGGAGGGCCGGGATGAACACTGAAGCTTTCTTT.

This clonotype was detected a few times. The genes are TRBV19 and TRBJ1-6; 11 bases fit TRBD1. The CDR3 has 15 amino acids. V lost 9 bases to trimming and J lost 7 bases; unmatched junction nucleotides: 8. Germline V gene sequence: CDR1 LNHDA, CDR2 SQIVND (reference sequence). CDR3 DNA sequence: TGTGCCAGCAATCAGGGACAGGGGGTAAATTCACCCCTCCACTTT. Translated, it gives CASNQGQGVNSPLHF.

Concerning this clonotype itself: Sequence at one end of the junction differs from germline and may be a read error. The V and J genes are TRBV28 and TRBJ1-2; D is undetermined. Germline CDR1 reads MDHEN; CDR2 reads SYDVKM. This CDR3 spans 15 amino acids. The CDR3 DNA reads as TGTGCCAGCAATTTAAGGGCCTCATTTGTCGAGGGCTACACCTTC. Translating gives CASNLRASFVEGYTF.

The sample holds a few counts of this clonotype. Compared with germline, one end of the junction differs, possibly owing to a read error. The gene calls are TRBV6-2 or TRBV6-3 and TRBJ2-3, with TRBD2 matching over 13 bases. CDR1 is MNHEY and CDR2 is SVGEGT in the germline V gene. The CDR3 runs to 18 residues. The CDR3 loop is CASSTRLAGGPSTDTQCF. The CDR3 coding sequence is TGTGCCAGCAGTACCCGACTAGCGGGGGGTCCTAGCACAGATACGCAGTGTTTT.

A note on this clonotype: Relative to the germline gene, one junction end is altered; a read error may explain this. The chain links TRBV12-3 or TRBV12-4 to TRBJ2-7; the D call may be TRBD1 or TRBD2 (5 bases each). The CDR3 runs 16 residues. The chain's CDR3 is CASSLDRGASGYEQYF. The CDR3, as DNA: TGTGCTAGCAGTTTAGATCGGGGCGCCTCGGGTTACGAGCAGTACTTC.

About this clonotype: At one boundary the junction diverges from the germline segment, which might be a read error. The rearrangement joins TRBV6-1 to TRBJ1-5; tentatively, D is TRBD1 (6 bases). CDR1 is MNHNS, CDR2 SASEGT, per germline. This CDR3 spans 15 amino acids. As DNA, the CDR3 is TGTGTCAGCAGTTTGACGTACAGGGCTGGTCAGCCCCAGCATTTT. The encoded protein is CVSSLTYRAGQPQHF.

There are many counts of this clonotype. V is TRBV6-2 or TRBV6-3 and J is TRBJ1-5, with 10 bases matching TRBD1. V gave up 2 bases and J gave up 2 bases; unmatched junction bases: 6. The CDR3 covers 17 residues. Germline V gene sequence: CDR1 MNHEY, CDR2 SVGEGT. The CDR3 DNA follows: TGTGCCAGCAGTTACCGGACAGGGGGATGGGGCAATCAGCCCCAGCATTTT. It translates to CASSYRTGGWGNQPQHF.

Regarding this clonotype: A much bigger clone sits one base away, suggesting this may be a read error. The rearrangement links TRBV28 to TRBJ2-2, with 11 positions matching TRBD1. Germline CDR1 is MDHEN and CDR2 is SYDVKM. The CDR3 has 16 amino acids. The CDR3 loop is CASRPPDRGQVGELLF. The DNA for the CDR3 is TGTGCCAGCAGACCTCCGGACAGGGGGCAAGTCGGGGAGCTGTTATTT.

The CDR3 here is CVRSQASSSYNEQFF. The DNA of the CDR3 is TGCGTCAGGAGCCAAGCCTCGAGCTCCTACAATGAGCAGTTCTTC. This rearrangement joins TRBV4-3 to TRBJ2-1; D uncertain. Germline assignment: CDR1 LGHNA and CDR2 YSLEER. The CDR3 is 15 residues long.

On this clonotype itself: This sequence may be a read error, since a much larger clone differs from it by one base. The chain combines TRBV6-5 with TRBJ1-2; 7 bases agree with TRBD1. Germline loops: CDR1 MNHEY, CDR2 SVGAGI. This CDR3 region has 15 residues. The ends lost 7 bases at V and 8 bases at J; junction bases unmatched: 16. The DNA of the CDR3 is TGTGCCAGCAATTCCGACAGGGTTACTTCAGAGGGCTACACCTTC. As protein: CASNSDRVTSEGYTF.

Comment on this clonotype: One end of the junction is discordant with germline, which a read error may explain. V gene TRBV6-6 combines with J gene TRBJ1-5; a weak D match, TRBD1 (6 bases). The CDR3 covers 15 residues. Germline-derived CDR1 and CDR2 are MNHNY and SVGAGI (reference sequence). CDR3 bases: TGTGCTAGCAGAGATCAGGGGAATAGCAATCAGCGCCAGCATTTT. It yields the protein CASRDQGNSNQRQHF.

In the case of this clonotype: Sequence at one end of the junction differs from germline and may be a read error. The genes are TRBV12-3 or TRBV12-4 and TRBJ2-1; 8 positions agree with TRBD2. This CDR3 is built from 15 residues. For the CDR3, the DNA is TGTGCCAACAGTCCGCAGGGCGGGAGGTACAATGAGCAGTTCTTC. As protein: CANSPQGGRYNEQFF.

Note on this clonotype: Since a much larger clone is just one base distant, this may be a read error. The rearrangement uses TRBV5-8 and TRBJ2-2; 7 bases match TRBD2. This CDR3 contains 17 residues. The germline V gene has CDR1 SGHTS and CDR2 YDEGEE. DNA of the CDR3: TGTGTCAGCAGCCCCCCTTTAGCGGGTTTGCTCACCGGGGAGCTGTTTTTT. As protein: CVSSPPLAGLLTGELFF.

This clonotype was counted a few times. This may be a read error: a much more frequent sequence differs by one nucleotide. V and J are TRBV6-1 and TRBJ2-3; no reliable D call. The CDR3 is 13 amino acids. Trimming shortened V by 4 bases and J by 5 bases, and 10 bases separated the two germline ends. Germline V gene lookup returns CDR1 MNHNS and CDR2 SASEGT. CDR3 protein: CASSGSPGDTQYF. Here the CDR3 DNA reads TGTGCCAGCAGTGGAAGCCCCGGAGATACGCAGTATTTT.

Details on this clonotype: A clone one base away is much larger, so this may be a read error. CDR3 nucleotide sequence: TGCGCCAGCATAAAGGCCCCCACAACTAATGAAAAACTGTTTTTT. It translates to CASIKAPTTNEKLFF. The chain is built from TRBV10-2 and TRBJ1-4; D call uncertain. Germline lookup yields CDR1 WSHSY and CDR2 SAAADI. V was pared by 7 bases and J by 0 bases, with 12 bases between. This CDR3 contains 15 residues.

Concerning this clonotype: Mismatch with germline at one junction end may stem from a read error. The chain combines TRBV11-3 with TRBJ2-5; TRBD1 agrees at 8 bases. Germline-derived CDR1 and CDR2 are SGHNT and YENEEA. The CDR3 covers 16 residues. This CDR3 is CVSSSSSDRENETQYF. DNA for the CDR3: TGTGTCAGCAGCTCCTCCTCGGACAGGGAAAACGAGACCCAGTACTTC.

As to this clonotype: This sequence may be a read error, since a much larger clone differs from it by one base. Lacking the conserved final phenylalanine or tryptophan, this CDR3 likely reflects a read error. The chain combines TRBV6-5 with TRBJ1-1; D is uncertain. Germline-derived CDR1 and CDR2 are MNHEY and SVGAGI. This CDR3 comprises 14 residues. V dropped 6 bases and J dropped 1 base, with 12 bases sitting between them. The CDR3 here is CASRGRATNTEAFL. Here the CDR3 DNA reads TGTGCCAGCAGGGGGAGGGCGACGAACACTGAAGCTTTCCTT.

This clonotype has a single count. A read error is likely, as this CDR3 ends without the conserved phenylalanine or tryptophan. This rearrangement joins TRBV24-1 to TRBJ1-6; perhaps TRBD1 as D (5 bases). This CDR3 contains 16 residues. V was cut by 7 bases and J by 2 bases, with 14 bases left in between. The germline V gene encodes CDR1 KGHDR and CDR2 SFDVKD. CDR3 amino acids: CATSPWRGTYNSPLHY. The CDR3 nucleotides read TGTGCCACCAGCCCTTGGCGGGGGACCTATAATTCACCCCTCCACTAT.

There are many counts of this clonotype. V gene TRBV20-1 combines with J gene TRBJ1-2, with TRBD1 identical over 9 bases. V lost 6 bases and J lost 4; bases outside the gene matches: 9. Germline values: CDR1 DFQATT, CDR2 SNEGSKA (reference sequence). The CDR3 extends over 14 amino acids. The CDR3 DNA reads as TGCAGTGCCCGGGGCGACAGGGGGACCTATGGCTACACCTTC. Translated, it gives CSARGDRGTYGYTF.

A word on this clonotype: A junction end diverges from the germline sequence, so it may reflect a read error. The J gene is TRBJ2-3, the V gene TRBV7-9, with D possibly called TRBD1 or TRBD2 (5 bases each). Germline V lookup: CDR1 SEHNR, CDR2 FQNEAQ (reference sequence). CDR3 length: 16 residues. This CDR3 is CASSLGEQSSTDMQYF. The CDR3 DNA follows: TGTGCCAGCAGCCTAGGGGAACAATCTAGCACAGATATGCAGTATTTT.

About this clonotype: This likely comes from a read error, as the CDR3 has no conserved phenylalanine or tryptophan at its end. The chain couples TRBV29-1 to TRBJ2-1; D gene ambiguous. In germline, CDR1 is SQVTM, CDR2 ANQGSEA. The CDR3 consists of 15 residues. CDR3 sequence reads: CNVEAKHGSYNEQFL. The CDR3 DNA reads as TGCAACGTTGAAGCTAAACACGGCTCCTACAATGAGCAGTTCCTC.

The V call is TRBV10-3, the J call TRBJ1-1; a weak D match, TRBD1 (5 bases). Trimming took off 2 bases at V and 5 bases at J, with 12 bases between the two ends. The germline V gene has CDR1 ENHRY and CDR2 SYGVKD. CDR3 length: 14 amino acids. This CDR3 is CAISEKGTVTEAFF. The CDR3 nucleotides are TGTGCCATCAGTGAGAAGGGGACTGTGACTGAAGCTTTCTTT.

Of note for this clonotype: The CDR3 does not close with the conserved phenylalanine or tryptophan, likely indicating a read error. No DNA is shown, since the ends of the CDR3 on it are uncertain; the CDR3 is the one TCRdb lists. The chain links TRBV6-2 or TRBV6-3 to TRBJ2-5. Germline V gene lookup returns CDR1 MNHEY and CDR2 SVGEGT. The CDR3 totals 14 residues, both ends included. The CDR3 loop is CASSYARGQETQHS.

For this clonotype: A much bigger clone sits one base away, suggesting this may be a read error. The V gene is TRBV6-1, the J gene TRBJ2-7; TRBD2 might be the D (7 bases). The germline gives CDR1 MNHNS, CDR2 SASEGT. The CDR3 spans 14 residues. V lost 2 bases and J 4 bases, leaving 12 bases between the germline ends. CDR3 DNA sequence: TGTGCCAGCAGTGAATTGGGGGGGCGGTACGAGCAGTACTTC. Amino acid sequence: CASSELGGRYEQYF.